This entry lists 10 T cell receptor beta chains sequenced from one sample in a study of blood T cell repertoires in COVID-19. Data came from immunoSEQ multiplex PCR; TCRdb stores just in-frame clones and leaves some out. This table holds about 140,000 clones, around 84% found once. The sequenced material came from peripheral blood. These receptor sequences come from a woman aged 55-69 years with acute or convalescent COVID-19.

This clone was observed a single time. The chain employs TRBV27 and TRBJ1-1; 7 nucleotides match TRBD1. With V trimmed by 1 base and J by 7 bases, 9 bases remained unmatched. The CDR3 has 15 residues. Germline CDR1 MNHEY, CDR2 SMNVEV (reference sequence). CDR3 sequence: CASSLYRQGGREAFF. The CDR3 DNA reads as TGTGCCAGCAGTTTATATCGCCAGGGGGGTCGTGAAGCTTTCTTT.

The rearrangement uses TRBV29-1 and TRBJ2-7, with D maybe TRBD1 (6 bases). V lost 6 bases and J lost 6, with 21 bases in between. Germline CDR1 SQVTM, CDR2 ANQGSEA. The CDR3 is 14 amino acids. The CDR3 DNA sequence: TGCAGCGTACAGGAGAGAGGGGGTTATGGCGAGCAGTACTTC. Translated, it gives CSVQERGGYGEQYF.

The rearrangement joins TRBV3-1 (or the pseudogene TRBV3-2) to TRBJ1-6; the D is unclear. CDR3 length equals 14 residues. The V gene lost 4 bases and the J gene lost 5 bases, with 9 bases spanning the gap. The V gene's germline CDR1 is LGHDT and CDR2 YNNKEL (reference sequence). The CDR3 DNA follows: TGTGCCAGCAGCCGAGTCCTCGATAATTCACCCCTCCACTTT. It encodes CASSRVLDNSPLHF.

The V call is TRBV11-3, the J call TRBJ2-3, with TRBD2 matching over 9 bases. Germline V gene data show CDR1 as SGHNT and CDR2 as YENEEA. Germline trimming cut 3 bases from V and 3 bases from J; bases unmatched to any gene: 4. The length of the CDR3 is 15 residues. The CDR3 sequence: CASSFRGGGTDTQYF. In nucleotides, the CDR3 is TGTGCCAGCAGCTTCCGCGGGGGGGGGACAGATACGCAGTATTTT.

The DNA of the CDR3 is TGCGCCAGCAGCTTGATGCAGGGGGGTTTCGGCAATGAGCAGTTCTTC. Amino acids: CASSLMQGGFGNEQFF. The V gene is TRBV5-1, the J gene TRBJ2-1, with D possibly being TRBD1 (7 bases). Trimming left V 1 base short and J 6 bases short, with 17 bases between. Germline loops: CDR1 SGHRS, CDR2 YFSETQ. The CDR3 loop spans 16 amino acids.

CDR3 nucleotides: TGTGCCAGCAGCGTACAGGGACAAAGCACAGATACGCAGTATTTT. This gives the protein CASSVQGQSTDTQYF. The V call is TRBV9, the J call TRBJ2-3; TRBD1 might be the D (6 bases). The V gene lost 1 base and the J gene lost 0 bases, with 9 bases spanning the gap. Looked up from germline, CDR1 is SGDLS and CDR2 is YYNGEE. The CDR3 is 15 amino acids.

This clone is a singleton in its sample. The V and J genes are TRBV24-1 and TRBJ2-1; maybe TRBD1 (6 bases). CDR1 is KGHDR and CDR2 is SFDVKD in the germline V gene. The length of the CDR3 is 12 residues. V gave up 8 bases and J gave up 10 bases, with 14 bases separating them. The CDR3 bases are TGTGCCACCAAAAGACAGGTCCGGGAGCAGTTCTTC. Translating gives CATKRQVREQFF.

The chain couples TRBV7-9 to TRBJ1-1, with TRBD1 as a possible D gene (5 bases). Trimming pared 11 bases from V and 0 bases from J, leaving 13 bases between. CDR1 is SEHNR, CDR2 FQNEAQ, per germline (reference sequence). This CDR3 is built from 13 residues. The chain's CDR3 is CAGRGIMNTEAFF. CDR3 nucleotide sequence: TGTGCCGGAAGGGGCATCATGAACACTGAAGCTTTCTTT.

The chain employs TRBV7-9 and TRBJ2-3, with a tentative D call TRBD1 (5 bases). V shed 2 bases and J shed 5 bases, with 11 bases lying between them. Germline values: CDR1 SEHNR, CDR2 FQNEAQ (reference sequence). CDR3 length equals 14 residues. CDR3 in DNA: TGTGCCAGCAGCTTACGTCAGGGAAAAGATACGCAGTATTTT. Translation gives CASSLRQGKDTQYF.

The J gene is TRBJ1-1, the V gene TRBV18, with D possibly matching TRBD1 (5 bases). The germline V gene encodes CDR1 KGHSH and CDR2 LQKENI. V shed 4 bases and J shed 0 bases, with 6 bases lying between them. The CDR3 covers 13 residues. The CDR3 DNA reads as TGTGCCAGCTCACTAGGGGTGAACACTGAAGCTTTCTTT. Amino acid sequence: CASSLGVNTEAFF.